These 9 T cell receptor beta chains were all obtained from the same sample, sequenced in a study of cytomegalovirus exposure and HLA in healthy donors. The method was immunoSEQ multiplex PCR; TCRdb's version includes in-frame clones alone and lacks a portion of them. This repertoire shows 55,000 to 75,000 clones, about 94% found once; its top ten account for about 4%. Sequencing used PBMCs. The receptors were sampled from a man younger than 30 in good health and CMV-seropositive.

This chain links TRBV11-3 with TRBJ2-1; 8 nucleotides line up with TRBD1. J lost 2 bases, V lost 5 bases, and 5 bases had no gene match. The germline V gene encodes CDR1 SGHNT and CDR2 YENEEA. This CDR3 comprises 15 residues. The CDR3 here is CASSAEQGAYNEQFF. The CDR3 DNA reads TGTGCCAGCAGCGCCGAACAGGGGGCCTACAATGAGCAGTTCTTC.

In its sample, this clone was seen once. The chain recombines TRBV19 with TRBJ2-2, with D possibly matching TRBD1 (6 bases). Between the trimmed V and J ends, which lost 2 bases and 7 bases, there was a span of 17 bases. CDR1 is LNHDA, CDR2 SQIVND, per germline (reference sequence). The CDR3 runs to 16 residues. The CDR3 sequence: CASSIYPLQGFGELFF. The CDR3 bases are TGTGCCAGTAGTATATATCCTTTACAGGGCTTCGGGGAGCTGTTTTTT. The full variable domain, its missing parts supplied by reference TRBV19 and TRBJ2-2, is DGGITQSPKYLFRKEGQNVTLSCEQNLNHDAMYWYRQDPGQGLRLIYYSQIVNDFQKGDIAEGYSVSREKKESFPLTVTSAQKNPTAFYLCASSIYPLQGFGELFFGEGSRLTVL.

This chain uses TRBV4-1 with TRBJ1-5, with D perhaps TRBD1 (6 bases). Trimming pared 0 bases from V and 11 bases from J, leaving 14 bases between. This CDR3 is built from 14 residues. Germline V gene sequence: CDR1 MGHRA, CDR2 YSYEKL. The CDR3 region is CASSQDPTGRSQHF. As DNA, the CDR3 is TGCGCCAGCAGCCAAGATCCAACAGGGCGGTCCCAGCATTTT.

The rearrangement uses TRBV11-3 and TRBJ2-1; possible D gene TRBD2, 6 bases. Trimming pared 1 base from V and 0 bases from J, leaving 10 bases between. The CDR3 is 16 residues long. Germline assignment: CDR1 SGHNT and CDR2 YENEEA. The CDR3 sequence: CASSLVSGNSYNEQFF. Written as DNA, the CDR3 is TGTGCCAGCAGCTTAGTTAGCGGAAACTCCTACAATGAGCAGTTCTTC.

This chain uses TRBV30 with TRBJ1-4; 9 bases line up with TRBD1. CDR1 GTSNPN and CDR2 SVGIG come from the germline V gene (reference sequence). V lost 3 bases to trimming and J lost 6 bases; unmatched junction nucleotides: 8. The CDR3 is 15 residues long. CDR3 DNA: TGTGCCTGGAGCGATTACAGGGGGCAGGATGAAAAACTGTTTTTT. It is translated as CAWSDYRGQDEKLFF.

This CDR3 reads CATQPQGAVSYGYTF. The CDR3 region has the DNA TGTGCCACCCAACCCCAGGGGGCCGTAAGCTATGGCTACACCTTC. The V gene is TRBV25-1, the J gene TRBJ1-2; TRBD1 matches 8 bases. Germline V gene sequence: CDR1 MGHDK, CDR2 SYGVNS. The J segment lost 4 bases and the V segment lost 10 bases, leaving 14 bases of the junction unmatched. The CDR3 covers 15 residues.

This clone was seen only once. The chain uses TRBV5-6 and TRBJ1-1; tentative D call: TRBD1 (5 bases). CDR3 length: 14 residues. V was trimmed by 4 bases and J by 2 bases, leaving 12 bases between them. Germline V gene lookup returns CDR1 SGHDT and CDR2 YYEEEE. The CDR3 protein is CASSPLTDNTEAFF. CDR3 DNA: TGTGCCAGCAGCCCCCTGACAGATAACACTGAAGCTTTCTTT.

The V gene is TRBV19, the J gene TRBJ2-7, with 8 nucleotides matching TRBD1. CDR3 size: 17 residues. The V gene's germline CDR1 is LNHDA and CDR2 SQIVND (reference sequence). Trimming took 2 bases from V and 2 from J; bases not matched to a gene: 11. The CDR3 spells CASSIRNHQTGAYEQYF. CDR3 nucleotides: TGTGCCAGTAGTATACGAAACCACCAGACAGGGGCCTACGAGCAGTACTTC.

V usage is TRBV28 and J usage is TRBJ1-4; tentatively, D is TRBD1 (5 bases). Germline CDR1 is MDHEN and CDR2 is SYDVKM. The V end lost 5 bases, the J end lost 2 bases, and 12 bases lay between the germline ends. This CDR3 is 15 amino acids long. The CDR3 region has the DNA TGTGCCAGCAGTCCCTCGGGGGGTACTAATGAAAAACTGTTTTTT. Amino acids: CASSPSGGTNEKLFF.